This T cell receptor (beta chain) originates from a study of blood T cell repertoires in COVID-19. In the authors' workflow: Amplification from reference gene primers served as the basis for estimated nucleated cell counts. Produced via immunoSEQ multiplex PCR; TCRdb's table is partial and in-frame only. That table furnishes V, J and clone size, whereas the DNA furnished D and trimming. The sample lists 400,000 or so clones, 70% to 90% seen once, with 0.7% to 0.85% in the top ten. The ends lost 2 bases at V and 6 bases at J; junction bases unmatched: 25. CDR3 length: 21 residues. Germline V gene sequence: CDR1 LNHNV, CDR2 YYDKDF (reference sequence).

The sequencing sample was made of peripheral blood. The clonotype comes from a man younger than 30 with COVID-19, enrolled during active disease. The rearrangement uses TRBV15 and TRBJ2-4; 7 bases match TRBD2. This CDR3 reads CATSRPYHLRDYHGSRNIQYF. The DNA for the CDR3 is TGTGCCACCAGCAGACCTTATCACTTACGGGACTACCATGGATCGAGAAACATTCAGTACTTC.